The present TCR beta chain was sequenced within a study of long-term antiretroviral therapy in people with HIV. Version v3.0 of the immunoSEQ assay was performed at survey level. Profiled with immunoSEQ multiplex PCR; TCRdb holds only in-frame clones, not every one. Among 30,000 to 40,000 clones listed, more than 60% were seen once. V was trimmed by 5 bases and J by 0 bases, leaving 14 bases between them. Germline assignment: CDR1 LNHDA and CDR2 SQIVND (reference sequence). There are 16 residues in the CDR3. The TCR sequence derives from a woman aged 50 to 60 with HIV. The source material was unsorted PBMCs, sampled 2 years after starting antiretroviral therapy. The chain links TRBV19 to TRBJ1-5; TRBD1 might be the D (6 bases). The CDR3 is CASSVGQGNSNQPQHF. Written as DNA, the CDR3 is TGTGCCAGTAGTGTGGGGCAGGGGAATAGCAATCAGCCCCAGCATTTT.